The 25 T cell receptor beta chains below were found in one sample sequenced in a study of blood T cells in healthy people across ages. A sample-barcoded 5' primer and a J-beta primer mix were used in a second PCR of roughly 7 to 11 cycles. TCRdb re-derived calls from the 5' RACE reads in MiXCR, one entry per CDR3 protein. This sample has roughly 900,000 distinct CDR3 sequences, with about 48% found just once. The sequencing sample was made of blood. The receptors shown here come from a man aged 30 to 39 in good health.

This chain links TRBV7-2 with TRBJ2-7; TRBD1 might be the D (5 bases). Per the germline V gene, CDR1 is SGHTA and CDR2 is FQGNSA. V was cut by 2 bases and J by 3 bases, with 11 bases left in between. This CDR3 is built from 14 residues. CDR3 loop: CASSLTQGGYEQYF. The DNA of the CDR3 is TGTGCCAGCAGCTTAACGCAGGGTGGCTACGAGCAGTACTTC.

This clonotype was observed a handful of times. The chain joins TRBV27 to TRBJ2-3; D gene unclear. The CDR3 is 14 amino acids. Germline lookup yields CDR1 MNHEY and CDR2 SMNVEV (reference sequence). V was clipped by 1 base and J by 4 bases, with 9 bases between them. CDR3 amino acids: CASSLLENPDTQYF. CDR3 nucleotide sequence: TGTGCCAGCAGTTTATTAGAGAACCCAGATACGCAGTATTTT.

The chain combines TRBV4-2 with TRBJ2-7, with D perhaps matching TRBD2 (6 bases). CDR1 LGHNA and CDR2 YNFKEQ come from the germline V gene. The CDR3 totals 15 residues. Trimming pared 0 bases from V and 1 base from J, leaving 10 bases between. CDR3 in DNA: TGTGCCAGCAGCCAAGAAACGGGGGAGTCCTACGAGCAGTACTTC. As protein: CASSQETGESYEQYF.

In its sample, this clonotype was seen a few times. The gene calls are TRBV11-2 and TRBJ2-7; D is unresolved. Germline values: CDR1 SGHAT, CDR2 FQNNGV. This CDR3 is built from 14 residues. V lost 1 base to trimming and J lost 6 bases, with 13 bases between them. The CDR3: CASSLVGSSAEQYF. DNA for the CDR3: TGTGCCAGCAGCTTAGTTGGTTCGTCCGCCGAGCAGTACTTC.

This clonotype has only one observation. This may be a read error: a much more frequent sequence differs by one nucleotide. V gene TRBV28 combines with J gene TRBJ2-1; maybe TRBD1 (5 bases). The J call may be wrong; the DNA end is better matched by TRBJ2-7. CDR1 is MDHEN and CDR2 is SYDVKM in the germline V gene. The CDR3 runs 15 residues. CDR3 coding DNA: TGTGCCAGCAGTCTCGGACAAAAGGCCTACAATGAGCAGTACTTC. Its translation: CASSLGQKAYNEQYF.

The V and J genes are TRBV20-1 and TRBJ2-3; 9 positions match TRBD2. The germline CDR1 and CDR2 sequences are DFQATT and SNEGSKA (reference sequence). With V trimmed by 3 bases and J by 4 bases, 8 bases remained unmatched. The CDR3 totals 15 residues. CDR3: CSARGASGIADTQYF. For the CDR3, the DNA is TGCAGTGCTAGGGGGGCTAGCGGGATTGCAGATACGCAGTATTTT.

The rearrangement links TRBV9 to TRBJ2-4, with a tentative D call TRBD2 (5 bases). The J call may not be correct, given that the DNA end is closer to TRBJ2-7. CDR3 length equals 15 residues. Germline V gives CDR1 SGDLS, CDR2 YYNGEE. This CDR3 is CASSDGGGEGYEQYF. The DNA for the CDR3 is TGTGCCAGCAGCGACGGAGGCGGAGAAGGCTACGAGCAGTACTTC.

A remark on this clonotype: Germline is not matched at one junction end, which may reflect a read error. The chain uses TRBV6-5 and TRBJ2-7, with TRBD2 identical over 13 bases. This CDR3 region has 15 residues. Germline CDR1 reads MNHEY; CDR2 reads SVGAGI. The CDR3 protein is CASSFGLAGAYEHYF. The CDR3 region has the DNA TGTGCCAGCAGTTTTGGACTAGCGGGGGCCTACGAGCACTACTTC.

The chain employs TRBV20-1 and TRBJ1-2; D remains unclear. The V gene's germline CDR1 is DFQATT and CDR2 SNEGSKA (reference sequence). The CDR3 is made up of 10 amino acids. Trimming removed 5 bases at V and 8 bases at J, with 9 bases between. The CDR3 bases are TGCAGTGCTTGGGGTCTGGGCTACACCTTC. This codes for CSAWGLGYTF.

This clonotype was seen a handful of times. The V gene is TRBV29-1, the J gene TRBJ2-1, with 10 positions matching TRBD2. There are 14 residues in the CDR3. V dropped 7 bases and J dropped 7; count of bases not matched to a gene: 10. Germline lookup yields CDR1 SQVTM and CDR2 ANQGSEA. CDR3 nucleotide sequence: TGCAGCGGGGGTAAGCGGGGGGGTACGAATGAGCAGTTCTTC. Protein product: CSGGKRGGTNEQFF.

The chain is built from TRBV7-2 and TRBJ2-7; no firm D call. Germline loops: CDR1 SGHTA, CDR2 FQGNSA. This CDR3 comprises 14 residues. The ends were cut back, 1 base at V and 2 bases at J, with 9 bases in the middle. CDR3 nucleotides: TGTGCCAGCAGCTTAGAAAAGGGCCCCTACGAGCAGTACTTC. It encodes CASSLEKGPYEQYF.

The chain employs TRBV5-1 and TRBJ2-1; D ambiguous. The CDR3 length is 16 residues. Germline V gene sequence: CDR1 SGHRS, CDR2 YFSETQ. V was trimmed by 4 bases and J by 1 base, leaving 15 bases between them. CDR3 coding DNA: TGCGCCAGCAGCAGAGAGGCGCTCACTTCCTACAATGAGCAGTTCTTC. Its translation is CASSREALTSYNEQFF.

This clonotype came up once. The chain recombines TRBV5-1 with TRBJ2-7, with D perhaps matching TRBD1 or TRBD2 (5 bases each). V was cut by 4 bases and J by 2 bases, with 16 bases left in between. CDR1 and CDR2 from the germline V gene are SGHRS and YFSETQ. CDR3 length equals 15 residues. CDR3 in DNA: TGCGCCAGCAGCCCGGGAACGAGACAGACCTACGAGCAGTACTTC. It specifies CASSPGTRQTYEQYF.

The V gene is TRBV27, the J gene TRBJ2-7; D is possibly TRBD1 (5 bases). The CDR3 loop spans 16 amino acids. Trimming shortened V by 1 base and J by 0 bases, and 13 bases separated the two germline ends. In germline, CDR1 is MNHEY, CDR2 SMNVEV (reference sequence). The CDR3 protein is CASSLWGRNYSYEQYF. The CDR3 DNA follows: TGTGCCAGCAGTTTATGGGGCAGAAATTACTCCTACGAGCAGTACTTC.

This clonotype was counted ten times or more. This chain uses TRBV4-1 with TRBJ2-5; D call uncertain. CDR1 is MGHRA and CDR2 is YSYEKL in the germline V gene. This CDR3 has 13 residues. Trimming pared 2 bases from V and 2 bases from J, leaving 6 bases between. CDR3 nucleotide sequence: TGCGCCAGCAGCCAACTGCGGCAAGAGACCCAGTACTTC. Translation: CASSQLRQETQYF.

This clonotype was observed a few times. The rearrangement links TRBV3-1 to TRBJ1-5; D remains ambiguous. Germline V gene sequence: CDR1 LGHDT, CDR2 YNNKEL (reference sequence). This CDR3 has 13 amino acids. Trimming left V 1 base short and J 7 bases short, with 8 bases between. CDR3 nucleotide sequence: TGTGCCAGCAGCCAAGCGACGGGCCAGCCCCAGCATTTT. This encodes CASSQATGQPQHF.

This clonotype was seen at least ten times. This chain uses TRBV10-3 with TRBJ2-1, with TRBD2 matching 9 bases. The J segment lost 7 bases and the V segment lost 2 bases, leaving 6 bases of the junction unmatched. Germline V lookup: CDR1 ENHRY, CDR2 SYGVKD. The CDR3 runs 15 residues. CDR3 bases: TGTGCCATCAGTGAGAGTGCGGGGGGGCCTAATGAGCAGTTCTTC. It translates to CAISESAGGPNEQFF.

This clonotype occurred a few times. The chain couples TRBV7-9 to TRBJ2-5; TRBD1 matches at 10 bases. The CDR3 has 15 amino acids. From germline, CDR1 is SEHNR and CDR2 FQNEAQ (reference sequence). The trim removed 3 bases at V and 3 bases at J, leaving 4 bases unmatched. For the CDR3, the DNA is TGTGCCAGCAGCTTGAGACAGGGGGCGAAAGAGACCCAGTACTTC. This sequence encodes CASSLRQGAKETQYF.

This clonotype was recorded a few times. The chain has TRBV4-1 and TRBJ2-4; 8 bases align to TRBD1. The CDR3 contains 16 residues. V was pared by 4 bases and J by 12 bases, with 17 bases of the junction left unmatched. Germline V lookup: CDR1 MGHRA, CDR2 YSYEKL. The CDR3 bases are TGCGCCAGCAGCCCGCGGGACAGGTTGGGGGCAAGGGATCAGTACTTC. This codes for CASSPRDRLGARDQYF.

The chain uses TRBV7-2 and TRBJ2-7; 9 bases match TRBD2. Germline V gene sequence: CDR1 SGHTA, CDR2 FQGNSA. The V gene end was trimmed by 6 bases and the J gene end by 3 bases; junction bases not matched to a gene: 6. The CDR3 has 14 amino acids. The chain's CDR3 is CASSSSGAFYEQYF. The CDR3 DNA follows: TGTGCCAGCAGTTCTAGCGGGGCCTTCTACGAGCAGTACTTC.

This rearrangement joins TRBV6-2 or TRBV6-3 to TRBJ2-1; D possibly uses TRBD1 or TRBD2 (7 bases each). V lost 4 bases and J 5 bases, leaving 12 bases between the germline ends. Germline values: CDR1 MNHEY, CDR2 SVGEGT. The CDR3 spans 14 residues. The DNA of the CDR3 is TGTGCCAGCAGTTCCCCAGGGGGGGACAATGAGCAGTTCTTC. This codes for CASSSPGGDNEQFF.

The J gene is TRBJ1-2, the V gene TRBV7-2, with D maybe TRBD1 (5 bases). Germline CDR1 SGHTA, CDR2 FQGNSA. The CDR3 extends over 15 amino acids. V was trimmed by 4 bases and J by 5 bases, leaving 17 bases between them. CDR3 coding DNA: TGTGCCAGCAGCTATCTCAATCGCGGGGGGTATGGCTACACCTTC. Residues: CASSYLNRGGYGYTF.

This clonotype was observed a few times. V and J are TRBV6-1 and TRBJ1-1; D is unresolved. The CDR3 covers 14 residues. CDR1 is MNHNS, CDR2 SASEGT, per germline. The V end was cut by 0 bases, the J end by 5 bases, with 10 bases between. CDR3 DNA sequence: TGTGCCAGCAGTGAAGCCCACCTCGGAACTGAAGCTTTCTTT. Translated: CASSEAHLGTEAFF.

The chain couples TRBV6-5 to TRBJ1-2; D is unresolved. The CDR3 has 13 amino acids. Trimming left V 5 bases short and J 7 bases short, with 14 bases between. Per the germline V gene, CDR1 is MNHEY and CDR2 is SVGAGI. The CDR3 bases are TGTGCCAGCAGTAACCCCCCGGGGTGTGGCTACACCTTC. It encodes CASSNPPGCGYTF.

Comments on this clonotype: At one end, the junction sequence differs from germline, possibly due to a read error. The V call is TRBV29-1, the J call TRBJ1-5, with a tentative D call TRBD1 (5 bases). Germline V gives CDR1 SQVTM, CDR2 ANQGSEA. The CDR3 sequence is 13 residues long. The CDR3 loop is CSVEGEGNQPRHF. The CDR3 DNA is TGCAGCGTTGAGGGGGAGGGGAATCAGCCCCGGCATTTT. Full variable domain (outside the CDR3, taken from reference TRBV29-1 and TRBJ1-5): SAVISQKPSRDICQRGTSLTIQCQVDSQVTMMFWYRQQPGQSLTLIATANQGSEATYESGFVIDKFPISRPNLTFSTLTVSNMSPEDSSIYLCSVEGEGNQPRHFGDGTRLSIL.